This TCR beta chain was profiled in a study of blood T cell repertoires in COVID-19 (dated by TCRdb to the early 2020s). Describing the broader study: Collaborator samples came from the United States, Italy and Spain and covered acute and convalescent phases of COVID-19. Nearly every sample came with metadata listing a de-identified subject ID, COVID-19 status, age in years and sex. A freely available public database, intended as a resource for researchers studying the immune response to SARS-CoV-2, is where the repertoires were released. The samples were drawn from two sources: the first 160 participants of the ongoing ImmuneRACE study, and 950 to 1,500 subjects contributed by 6 global collaborators. Where available, HLA class I and class II types were taken from metadata supplied by the sample provider and were not determined by assay-based typing. The prospective study material was composed of cDNA or gDNA derived from T cells, B-cell-depleted T cells, or PBMCs. Subjects who had been exposed to COVID-19, were actively infected with it, or had recovered from it provided the deeply sampled blood TCRbeta repertoires that made up the dataset.

Note on this clone: Its binding antigen is unknown. Nothing much larger sits one base from this clone, and base qualities are not available.

On the study overall, not on this receptor specifically: Clinical and demographic metadata were provided uncurated, with the amount varying by source and participant.

The immunoSEQ Assay, a bias-controlled multiplex PCR, was used to amplify TCRbeta CDR3 regions from genomic DNA. The source study handled its data this way. Within the assay, amplification of reference gene primers was used to estimate how many nucleated cells each sample contained. Sequence reads were collapsed and filtered to measure the absolute abundance of every unique TCRbeta CDR3 rearrangement. Productive Simpson clonality was computed per sample as the square root of Simpson's diversity index over productive rearrangements. In TCRdb, the immuneACCESS table is reduced to in-frame sequences with V and J assigned. These tables do not hold every clone; where another copy was compared, an unresolved V gene accounts for under half, and the others remain unexplained. Clone size and the V and J calls come from that table; the DNA yielded D and trimming. The sample includes about 170,000 clones, with approximately 84% observed a single time. The ten largest clones represent 10% to 15% of the sample.

Participants in the prospective study were enrolled through a virtual design, were aged roughly 18 to 90 years, and lived in approximately 25 United States geographic areas. In the prospective study, cohorts were assigned on the basis of participant-reported clinical history obtained from a screening survey and a study questionnaire. Recovered participants in ImmuneRACE Cohort 3 were defined as having two consecutive negative NP/OP PCR tests, clearance from a healthcare professional, or resolution of symptoms. In the prospective study, whole blood, serum and a nasopharyngeal or oropharyngeal swab were collected from each participant by mobile phlebotomists. Participants in the prospective study had the option to provide additional blood draws and questionnaires over a roughly two-month period. Blood samples from the prospective study were shipped frozen or at room temperature prior to DNA extraction.

The receptor was isolated from a man in his forties or fifties who had recovered from COVID-19. Sequenced: PBMCs or T cells enriched from blood (not recorded which).

At the DNA level, the sequence is TGCGCCAGCAACCACGAGGGTGGCCGGAACACTGAAGCTTTCTTT. Translated, this is CASNHEGGRNTEAFF. The rearrangement joined TRBV23-1 to TRBJ1-1, with the D gene call left open. TRBV23-1 is classed as an ORF, of uncertain function. V drops 7 bases and J drops 1 base, leaving 16 bases in between. The CDR3 sequence holds 15 residues, the cysteine and phenylalanine included. This entry keeps only the CDR3 DNA: 45 bases, framed from base 1.